The rows below give T cell receptor beta chains drawn from one sample of a study of HIV-infected patients and healthy controls. TCRdb analysed the 5' RACE reads with MiXCR anew, one entry per CDR3 protein. The table shows some 67,000 distinct CDR3 sequences, with roughly a sixth occurring only once. Input material: CD4+ T cells from blood. Receptor source: a human donor in good health. Each CDR3 is given with its conserved first and last residue. A D gene is named only where the DNA matches it firmly. Size values are once, few and many counts, or a class for expanded clones, and some rows have none.

j_call clone_size v_call d_call cdr3_nt cdr3_aa
TRBJ2-5 - TRBV20-1 - TGCAGTGCTAGACAGCAAGAGACCCAGTACTTC CSARQQETQYF
TRBJ2-3 many TRBV5-1 TRBD1 TGCGCCAGCAGCTCCGACAGGGGGCTCACAGATACGCAGTATTTT CASSSDRGLTDTQYF
TRBJ2-7 few TRBV5-1 TRBD1 TGCGCCAGCAGCTCGATAGCCGGGACAGGGGGCGACGAGCAGTACTTC CASSSIAGTGGDEQYF
TRBJ2-1 many TRBV20-1 TRBD1 TGCCTTCTCCAGGGGGCTAGCAAGCAGTTCTTC CLLQGASKQFF
TRBJ1-1 - TRBV27 TRBD1 TGTGCCACCAGCTTAGGGGACAGGTGGGGCACTGAAGCTTTCTTT CATSLGDRWGTEAFF
TRBJ2-2 - TRBV20-1 - TGCAGTGCTAGAGTAGACGGGCCTCGGAAGATAAACACCGGGGAGCTGTTTTTT CSARVDGPRKINTGELFF
TRBJ2-1 - TRBV5-1 TRBD1 TGCGCCAGCAGCTTCCGGGACAGGGGAAGCTCCTACAATGAGCAGTTCTTC CASSFRDRGSSYNEQFF
TRBJ2-3 few TRBV28 - TGTGCCAGCAGTCCCCTAAGCACAGATACGCAGTATTTT CASSPLSTDTQYF
TRBJ1-1 medium-sized TRBV6-2/TRBV6-3 - TGTGCCAGCAGTTACCAGGGTACCACTGAAGCTTTCTTT CASSYQGTTEAFF
TRBJ2-5 few TRBV28 - TGTGCCACCTACCGGGGGGCGGGACAAGAGACCCAGTACTTC CATYRGAGQETQYF
TRBJ1-1 - TRBV7-2 - TGTGCCAGCAGCTTAGATGGTGCGAAAGCTTTCTTT CASSLDGAKAFF
TRBJ1-1 - TRBV21-1 - TGTGCCAGCAGCAAAGGTCAGGGTACAGGGAGGTTGTCCACTGAAGCTTTCTTT CASSKGQGTGRLSTEAFF
TRBJ1-2 many TRBV6-1 TRBD1 TGTGCCAGCAGTGAAGAGGGGGCGCAAACTAAAGGCTACACCTTC CASSEEGAQTKGYTF
TRBJ2-5 few TRBV7-9 TRBD1 TGTGCCAGCAGCTCTGTATCCCTCCGGGACAGGGGCCTGTACCAAGAGACCCAGTACTTC CASSSVSLRDRGLYQETQYF
TRBJ2-3 many TRBV9 TRBD2 TGTGCCAGCAGCTTATCAGCGGGATACGCGGATACGCAGTATTTT CASSLSAGYADTQYF
TRBJ1-4 few TRBV11-2 - TGTGCCAGCAGCCCCCAGTTGCAGGCGGGGGGTGAAAAACTGTTTTTT CASSPQLQAGGEKLFF
TRBJ2-4 - TRBV6-2/TRBV6-3 TRBD2 TGTGCCAGCCGTGCGGCGGGAGTTTCGGCCAAAAACATTCAGTACTTC CASRAAGVSAKNIQYF
TRBJ1-1 few TRBV11-3 - TGTGCCAGCAGCTTAGTTTCAAGGCGCACTGAAGCTTTCTTT CASSLVSRRTEAFF
TRBJ2-3 few TRBV6-6 TRBD2 TGTGCCAGCAGTGACCCGAGACTAGCCTACACAGATACGCAGTATTTT CASSDPRLAYTDTQYF
TRBJ2-1 - TRBV6-5 - TGTGCCAGCGGGGGCGTCACTAGTCCCCGTTACAATGAGCAGTTCTTC CASGGVTSPRYNEQFF
TRBJ1-3 - TRBV7-2 - TGTGCCAGCAGCTTATCCCGCGACACAGTGATAGCAGCCTCTGGAAACACCATATATTTT CASSLSRDTVIAASGNTIYF
TRBJ2-2 - TRBV29-1 - TGCAGCGCTGGACAATCCGGGGAGCTGTTTTTT CSAGQSGELFF
TRBJ2-2 once TRBV6-4 TRBD2 TGTGCCAGCAGTGTGGGACTAGCGGGCACCGGGGAGCTGTTTTTT CASSVGLAGTGELFF
TRBJ2-3 many TRBV5-5 TRBD1 TGTGCCAGCAGCTTGGCCGGACAGGAGATACAGATAAGGCAGTATTTT CASSLAGQEIQIRQYF
TRBJ2-7 - TRBV10-3 - TGTGCCACTTGGGGACCGGCCTCTCTCGAGCAGTACTTC CATWGPASLEQYF
TRBJ1-1 few TRBV3-1 - TGTGCCAGCAGCCAAGCTAAGGGAGAGAACACTGAAGCTTTCTTT CASSQAKGENTEAFF
TRBJ2-7 few TRBV7-9 - TGTGCCAGCAGCTTAAAGGGGTCGGAGTCCTACGAGCAGTACTTC CASSLKGSESYEQYF
TRBJ2-7 - TRBV14 - TGTGCCAGCAGCCAAGACAGGGGGGCCCCCTACGAGCAGTACTTC CASSQDRGAPYEQYF
TRBJ2-3 few TRBV11-1 TRBD2 TGTGCCAGCAGCTTGTCGCTTCCAGGGAGGTCGGCGGGGGGCACAGATACGCAGTATTTT CASSLSLPGRSAGGTDTQYF
TRBJ2-3 - TRBV2 - TGTGCCAGCAGAGAACTAGTCATCAGCATATATACGCAGTATTTT CASRELVISIYTQYF
TRBJ2-3 many TRBV20-1 - TGCAGTGCTAGAGTTGCGACGGGGGCTACCTTTAGCACAGATACGCAGTATTTT CSARVATGATFSTDTQYF
TRBJ2-6 - TRBV5-1 TRBD1 TGCGCCAGCACCCAAAGCTGGGGACAGCCAGGATTCTCTGGGGCCAACGTCCTGACTTTC CASTQSWGQPGFSGANVLTF
TRBJ2-3 many TRBV12-3/TRBV12-4 - TGTGCCAGCAGTCCTAGGGGCGGCGGGGATACGCAGTATTTT CASSPRGGGDTQYF
TRBJ2-7 - TRBV7-2 - TGTGCCAGCAGCTTAGACAGGGCGGGTGAGCAGTACTTC CASSLDRAGEQYF
TRBJ2-7 many TRBV28 - TGTGCCAGCAGACGAGCGAATCGGCACGAGCAGTACTTC CASRRANRHEQYF
TRBJ1-2 - TRBV4-1 - TGCGCCAGCAGCCAAGGACTCGACGGGGGCGTCTATGGCTACACCTTC CASSQGLDGGVYGYTF
TRBJ1-5 few TRBV6-2/TRBV6-3 - TGTGCCAGCAGTTACTCTGATCATAGCAATCAGCCCCAGCATTTT CASSYSDHSNQPQHF
TRBJ2-7 - TRBV2 TRBD1 TGTGCCAGCAGAAGGACAGGGGGCCCCGAGCAGTACTTC CASRRTGGPEQYF
TRBJ2-3 many TRBV11-2 - TGTGCCAGCAGCTTAGTAGGGGGTAGCACAGATACGCAGTATTTT CASSLVGGSTDTQYF
TRBJ2-1 few TRBV6-6 TRBD2 TGTGCCAGCGGATTTCGAGCGGGAGGGGGGGTTGATGAGCAGTTCTTC CASGFRAGGGVDEQFF
TRBJ2-7 few TRBV7-2 - TGTGCCAGCAGCGCGGGTCGGGGGCGAAGAATCTACGAGCAGTACTTC CASSAGRGRRIYEQYF
TRBJ2-1 - TRBV20-1 - TGCAGTGCTAGAGTGGGGCGAGCGGGTGAGCAGTTCTTC CSARVGRAGEQFF
TRBJ2-7 many TRBV6-5 - TGTGCCAGCGGTTTGGGTCGGACCCCCTTCGAGCAGTACTTC CASGLGRTPFEQYF
TRBJ2-3 - TRBV24-1 TRBD2 TGTGCCACCAGTGCTACTCCCGCGGGGGGAGAGACAGATACGCAGTATTTT CATSATPAGGETDTQYF
TRBJ1-1 - TRBV6-2/TRBV6-3 - TGTGCCAGCAGGACAACAGGGACCAATGAAGCTTTCTTT CASRTTGTNEAFF
TRBJ1-1 many TRBV12-3/TRBV12-4 - TGTGCCAGCAGCCAACCCTCTCGGTGGGGAATTAGGTCGTACACTGAAGCTTTCTTT CASSQPSRWGIRSYTEAFF
TRBJ1-1 many TRBV9 - TGTGCCAGCAGCGTACAACGGGGACAGAACACTGAAGCTTTCTTT CASSVQRGQNTEAFF
TRBJ1-1 - TRBV7-9 TRBD1 TGTGCCAGCAGTAGACAGGGGAGTGTGGAAGCTTTCTTT CASSRQGSVEAFF
TRBJ2-1 many TRBV7-3 TRBD2 TGTGCCAGCAGCTTAAGGGCTAGCGGTTACCGGGACTCCTACAATGAGCAGTTCTTC CASSLRASGYRDSYNEQFF
TRBJ2-7 - TRBV6-2/TRBV6-3 TRBD2 TGTGCCAGCAGACCTAGCGGGAGTAGGTCCTACGAGCAGTACTTC CASRPSGSRSYEQYF